This entry concerns a single T cell receptor (beta chain). This CDR3 contains 15 residues. Germline lookup yields CDR1 LNHDA and CDR2 SQIVND (reference sequence). V lost 4 bases and J lost 1; bases outside the gene matches: 5. This sample is part of a study of blood T cell repertoires in COVID-19. Overall study: Acute and convalescent COVID-19 specimens originated in the United States, Italy and Spain. Sample material is recorded as cDNA or gDNA derived from T cells, B-cell-depleted T cells, or PBMCs.

As originally analysed: Nucleated cell counts were estimated from reference gene primer amplification. TCRdb keeps only in-frame clones here, not all; method: immunoSEQ multiplex PCR. Clonal size and the V and J genes are those of that table, whereas D and trimming came from the DNA. The sample includes roughly 380,000 clones, approximately 90% seen only once; the top ten take approximately 1.5%. The TCR originated in a woman in her thirties or forties with COVID-19, enrolled during active disease. This chain links TRBV19 with TRBJ1-1, with 8 bases identical to TRBD1. The sequencing input was peripheral blood. Written as DNA, the CDR3 is TGTGCCAGTAGTAGATCAGGGGGCGCGAACACTGAAGCTTTCTTT. Amino acids: CASSRSGGANTEAFF. Full variable domain (remainder filled in from reference TRBV19 and TRBJ1-1): DGGITQSPKYLFRKEGQNVTLSCEQNLNHDAMYWYRQDPGQGLRLIYYSQIVNDFQKGDIAEGYSVSREKKESFPLTVTSAQKNPTAFYLCASSRSGGANTEAFFGQGTRLTVV.